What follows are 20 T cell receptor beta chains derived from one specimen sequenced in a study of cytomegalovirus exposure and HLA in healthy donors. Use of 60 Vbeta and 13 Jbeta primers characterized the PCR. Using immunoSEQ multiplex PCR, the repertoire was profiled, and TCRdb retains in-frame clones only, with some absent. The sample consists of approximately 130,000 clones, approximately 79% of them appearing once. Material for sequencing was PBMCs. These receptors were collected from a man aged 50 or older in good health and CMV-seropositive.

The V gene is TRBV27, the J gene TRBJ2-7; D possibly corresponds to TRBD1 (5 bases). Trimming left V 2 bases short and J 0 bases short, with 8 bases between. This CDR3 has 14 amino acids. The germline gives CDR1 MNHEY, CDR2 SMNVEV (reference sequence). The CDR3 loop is CASSLRGYSYEQYF. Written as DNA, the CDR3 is TGTGCCAGCAGTTTAAGGGGCTACTCCTACGAGCAGTACTTC.

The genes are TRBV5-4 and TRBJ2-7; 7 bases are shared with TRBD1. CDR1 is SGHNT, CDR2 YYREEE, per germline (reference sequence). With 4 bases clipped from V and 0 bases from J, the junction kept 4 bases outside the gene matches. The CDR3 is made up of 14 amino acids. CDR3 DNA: TGTGCCAGCAGCGTGACAGGGAACTCCTACGAGCAGTACTTC. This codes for CASSVTGNSYEQYF.

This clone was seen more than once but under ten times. This CDR3 is CSVLGQSNTGELFF. CDR3 coding DNA: TGCAGCGTTCTCGGACAGTCGAACACCGGGGAGCTGTTTTTT. This chain connects TRBV29-1 to TRBJ2-2; possible D gene TRBD1, 6 bases. Germline values: CDR1 SQVTM, CDR2 ANQGSEA. The CDR3 has 14 residues. Between the trimmed V and J ends, which lost 5 bases and 0 bases, there was a span of 10 bases.

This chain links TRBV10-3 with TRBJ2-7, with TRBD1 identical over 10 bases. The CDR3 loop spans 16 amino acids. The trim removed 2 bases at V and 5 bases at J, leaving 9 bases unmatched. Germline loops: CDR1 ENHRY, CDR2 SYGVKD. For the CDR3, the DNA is TGTGCCATCAGTGAGGACCCGGGACAGGGGACCCACGAGCAGTACTTC. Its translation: CAISEDPGQGTHEQYF.

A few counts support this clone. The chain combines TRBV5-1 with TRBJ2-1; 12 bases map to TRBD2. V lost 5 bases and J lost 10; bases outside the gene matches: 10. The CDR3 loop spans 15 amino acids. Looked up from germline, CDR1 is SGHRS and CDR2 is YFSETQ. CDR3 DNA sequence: TGCGCCAGCAGGGCCACTAGCGGGGGGCCGTGGGAGCAGTTCTTC. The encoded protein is CASRATSGGPWEQFF.

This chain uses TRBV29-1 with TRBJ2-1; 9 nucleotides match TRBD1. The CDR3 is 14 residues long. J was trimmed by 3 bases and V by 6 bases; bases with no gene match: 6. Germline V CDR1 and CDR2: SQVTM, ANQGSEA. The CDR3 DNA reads TGCAGCGTCCAGGGACAGGGCATCTACAATGAGCAGTTCTTC. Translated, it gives CSVQGQGIYNEQFF.

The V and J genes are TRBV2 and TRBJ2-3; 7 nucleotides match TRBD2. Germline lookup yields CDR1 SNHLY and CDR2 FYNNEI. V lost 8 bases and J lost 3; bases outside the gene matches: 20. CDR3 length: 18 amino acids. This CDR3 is CASDLNPSGVHVTDTQYF. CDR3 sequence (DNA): TGTGCCAGCGACCTTAACCCCAGCGGGGTTCATGTAACAGATACGCAGTATTTT.

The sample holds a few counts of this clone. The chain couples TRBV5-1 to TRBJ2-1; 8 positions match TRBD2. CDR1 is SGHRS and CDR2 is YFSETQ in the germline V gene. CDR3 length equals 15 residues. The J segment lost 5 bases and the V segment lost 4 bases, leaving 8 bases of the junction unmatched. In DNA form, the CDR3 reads TGCGCCAGCAGCAAGGAAACGGGAGGGAACAATGAGCAGTTCTTC. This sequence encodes CASSKETGGNNEQFF.

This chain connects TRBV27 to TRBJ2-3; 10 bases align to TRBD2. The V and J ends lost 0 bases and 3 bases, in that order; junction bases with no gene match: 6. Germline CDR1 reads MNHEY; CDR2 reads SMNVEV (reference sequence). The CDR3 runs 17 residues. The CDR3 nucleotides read TGTGCCAGCAGTTTATCCCGGGCTAGCGGGAGTACAGATACGCAGTATTTT. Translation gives CASSLSRASGSTDTQYF.

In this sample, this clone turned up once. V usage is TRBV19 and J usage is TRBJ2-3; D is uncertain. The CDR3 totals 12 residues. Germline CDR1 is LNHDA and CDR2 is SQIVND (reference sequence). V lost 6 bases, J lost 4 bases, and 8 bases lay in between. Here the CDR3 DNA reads TGTGCCAGTAGCTCTCGAGCAGATACGCAGTATTTT. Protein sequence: CASSSRADTQYF. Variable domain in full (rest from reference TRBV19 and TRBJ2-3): DGGITQSPKYLFRKEGQNVTLSCEQNLNHDAMYWYRQDPGQGLRLIYYSQIVNDFQKGDIAEGYSVSREKKESFPLTVTSAQKNPTAFYLCASSSRADTQYFGPGTRLTVL.

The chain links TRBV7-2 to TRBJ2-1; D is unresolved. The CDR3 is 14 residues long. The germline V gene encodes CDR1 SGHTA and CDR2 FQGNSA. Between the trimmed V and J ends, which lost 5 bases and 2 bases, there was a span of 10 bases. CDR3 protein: CASSPATAYNEQFF. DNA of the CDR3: TGTGCCAGCAGCCCTGCTACAGCCTACAATGAGCAGTTCTTC.

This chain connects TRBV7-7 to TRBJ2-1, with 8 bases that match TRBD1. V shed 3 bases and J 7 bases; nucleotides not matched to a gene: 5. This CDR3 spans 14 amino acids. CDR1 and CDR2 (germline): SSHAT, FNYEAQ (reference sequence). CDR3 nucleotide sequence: TGTGCCAGCAGCTTTGGGCAGGGGGCTAATGAGCAGTTCTTC. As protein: CASSFGQGANEQFF.

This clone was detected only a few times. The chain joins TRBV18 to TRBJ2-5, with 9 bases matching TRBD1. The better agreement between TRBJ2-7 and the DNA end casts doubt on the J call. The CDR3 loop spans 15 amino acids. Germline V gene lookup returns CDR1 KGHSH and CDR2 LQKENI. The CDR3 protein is CASSPPGTGRYEQYF. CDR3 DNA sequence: TGTGCCAGCTCACCGCCCGGGACAGGGAGATACGAGCAGTACTTC.

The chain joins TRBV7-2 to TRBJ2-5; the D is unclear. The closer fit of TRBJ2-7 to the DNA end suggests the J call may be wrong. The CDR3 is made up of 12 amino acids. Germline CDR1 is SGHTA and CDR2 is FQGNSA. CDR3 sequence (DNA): TGTGCCAGCAGCCTGTATGACTACGAGCAGTACTTC. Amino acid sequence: CASSLYDYEQYF.

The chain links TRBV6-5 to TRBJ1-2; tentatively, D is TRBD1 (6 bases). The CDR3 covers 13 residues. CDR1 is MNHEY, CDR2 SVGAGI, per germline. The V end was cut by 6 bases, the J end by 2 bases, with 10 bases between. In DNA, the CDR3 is TGTGCCAGCAGCCCAGGGGAAAACTATGGCTACACCTTC. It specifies CASSPGENYGYTF.

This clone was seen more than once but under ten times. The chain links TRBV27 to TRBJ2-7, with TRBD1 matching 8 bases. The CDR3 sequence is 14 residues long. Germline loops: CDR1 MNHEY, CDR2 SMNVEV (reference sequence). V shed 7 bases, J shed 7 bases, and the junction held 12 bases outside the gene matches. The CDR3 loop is CASTKRQGAQEQYF. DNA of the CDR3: TGTGCCAGCACGAAAAGGCAGGGGGCGCAGGAGCAGTACTTC.

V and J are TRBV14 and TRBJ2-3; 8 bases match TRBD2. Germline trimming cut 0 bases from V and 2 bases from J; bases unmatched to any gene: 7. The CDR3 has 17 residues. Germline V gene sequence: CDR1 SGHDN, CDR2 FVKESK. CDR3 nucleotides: TGTGCCAGCAGCCAAGACTGGAGCGGGAGTTCCACAGATACGCAGTATTTT. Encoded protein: CASSQDWSGSSTDTQYF.

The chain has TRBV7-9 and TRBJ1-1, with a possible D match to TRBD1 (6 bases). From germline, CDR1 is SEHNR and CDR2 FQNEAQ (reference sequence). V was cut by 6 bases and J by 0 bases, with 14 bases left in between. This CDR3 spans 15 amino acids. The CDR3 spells CASRPRQALNTEAFF. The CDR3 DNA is TGTGCCAGCAGGCCTAGACAGGCGTTGAACACTGAAGCTTTCTTT.

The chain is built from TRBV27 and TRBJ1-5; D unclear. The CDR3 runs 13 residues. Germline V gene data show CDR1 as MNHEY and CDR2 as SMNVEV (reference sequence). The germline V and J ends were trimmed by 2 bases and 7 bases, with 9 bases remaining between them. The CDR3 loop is CASSLSFGQPQHF. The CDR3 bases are TGTGCCAGCAGTTTAAGTTTCGGGCAGCCCCAGCATTTT.

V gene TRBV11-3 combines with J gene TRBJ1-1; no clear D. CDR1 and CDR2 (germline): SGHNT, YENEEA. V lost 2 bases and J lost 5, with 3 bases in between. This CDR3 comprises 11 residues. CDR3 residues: CASSLSTEAFF. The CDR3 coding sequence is TGTGCCAGCAGCTTATCGACTGAAGCTTTCTTT. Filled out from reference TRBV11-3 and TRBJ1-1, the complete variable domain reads EAGVVQSPRYKIIEKKQPVAFWCNPISGHNTLYWYLQNLGQGPELLIRYENEEAVDDSQLPKDRFSAERLKGVDSTLKIQPAELGDSAVYLCASSLSTEAFFGQGTRLTVV.